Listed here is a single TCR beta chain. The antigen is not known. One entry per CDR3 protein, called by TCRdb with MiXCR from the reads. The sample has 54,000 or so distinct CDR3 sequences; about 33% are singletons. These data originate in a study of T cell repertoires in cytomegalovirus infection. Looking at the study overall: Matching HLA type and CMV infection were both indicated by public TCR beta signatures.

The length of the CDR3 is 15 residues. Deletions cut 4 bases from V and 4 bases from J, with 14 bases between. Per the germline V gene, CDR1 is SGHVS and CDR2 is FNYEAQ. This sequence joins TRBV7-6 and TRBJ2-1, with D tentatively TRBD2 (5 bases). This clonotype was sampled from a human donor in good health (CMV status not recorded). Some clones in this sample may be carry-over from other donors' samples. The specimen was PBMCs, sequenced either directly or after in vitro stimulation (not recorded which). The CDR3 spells CASSSVRSGYNEQFF. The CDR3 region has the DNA TGTGCCAGCAGCTCAGTTAGGAGCGGATACAATGAGCAGTTCTTC.